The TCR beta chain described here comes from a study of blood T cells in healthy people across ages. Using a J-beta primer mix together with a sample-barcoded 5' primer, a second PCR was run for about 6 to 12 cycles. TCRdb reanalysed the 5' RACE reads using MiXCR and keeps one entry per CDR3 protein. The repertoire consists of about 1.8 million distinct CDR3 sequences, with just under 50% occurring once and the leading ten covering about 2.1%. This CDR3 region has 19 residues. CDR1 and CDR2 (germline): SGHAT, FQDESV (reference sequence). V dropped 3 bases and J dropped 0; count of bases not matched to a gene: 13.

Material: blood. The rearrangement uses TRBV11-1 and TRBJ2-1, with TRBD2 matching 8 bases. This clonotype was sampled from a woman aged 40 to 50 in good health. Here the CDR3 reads CASSFQGGGLGSSYNEQFF. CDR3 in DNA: TGTGCCAGCAGCTTTCAGGGCGGGGGGCTCGGGAGCTCCTACAATGAGCAGTTCTTC.